These 21 T cell receptor beta chains were all obtained from the same sample, sequenced in a study of CD8 T cells in ankylosing spondylitis. Their antigens remain unidentified. The study's findings and limits: There was a TCR beta motif, made of fewer than 10 highly homologous variants, that appeared characteristic of ankylosing spondylitis blood.

TCRdb re-derived calls from the 5' RACE reads in MiXCR, one entry per CDR3 protein. This table has about 460,000 distinct CDR3 sequences, less than 6% appearing once. The sample comprised blood, either unsorted or a sorted T cell fraction (not recorded which). All receptors derive from a male donor with ankylosing spondylitis.

This clonotype was seen at least ten times. J is TRBJ2-5 and V is TRBV5-6; 9 bases are shared with TRBD1. CDR3 length equals 14 residues. V lost 4 bases, J lost 6 bases, and 7 bases stayed unmatched. Germline loops: CDR1 SGHDT, CDR2 YYEEEE. The CDR3 is CASSLYDRGKTQYF. CDR3 coding DNA: TGTGCCAGCAGCCTTTATGACAGGGGGAAGACCCAGTACTTC.

This clonotype was recorded many times. This chain joins TRBV7-8 and TRBJ2-1; perhaps TRBD2 as D (5 bases). Germline V gene lookup returns CDR1 SGHVS and CDR2 FQNEAQ. Trimming removed 1 base at V and 5 bases at J, with 15 bases between. The CDR3 is 16 amino acids. CDR3 sequence: CASSLGLLADNNEQFF. For the CDR3, the DNA is TGTGCCAGCAGCTTAGGATTGCTAGCAGACAACAATGAGCAGTTCTTC.

This clonotype was picked up many times. The V call is TRBV20-1, the J call TRBJ2-7; a possible D gene is TRBD2 (5 bases). The length of the CDR3 is 13 residues. CDR1 and CDR2 from the germline V gene are DFQATT and SNEGSKA (reference sequence). V lost 6 bases, J lost 3 bases, and 15 bases lay in between. The CDR3 sequence is CSAHPAVHYEQYF. CDR3 nucleotide sequence: TGCAGTGCCCACCCAGCGGTTCACTACGAGCAGTACTTC.

This clonotype was seen many times. The rearrangement uses TRBV24-1 and TRBJ2-3; D gene ambiguous. CDR3 length: 16 residues. V lost 1 base, J lost 1 base, and 11 bases lay in between. From germline, CDR1 is KGHDR and CDR2 SFDVKD. CDR3 sequence (DNA): TGTGCCACCAGTGATTTAAGGTTCGGAGGCACAGATACGCAGTATTTT. Translating it yields CATSDLRFGGTDTQYF.

In this sample, this clonotype turned up a few times. The V and J genes are TRBV7-2 and TRBJ1-2, with D possibly being TRBD1 (5 bases). Germline V gene sequence: CDR1 SGHTA, CDR2 FQGNSA. The CDR3 extends over 15 amino acids. The V and J ends lost 1 base and 5 bases respectively, with 14 bases between them. CDR3 in amino acids: CASSLEGVGSYGYTF. In nucleotides, the CDR3 is TGTGCCAGCAGCTTAGAAGGGGTTGGGTCTTATGGCTACACCTTC.

This clonotype has a count of ten or more. CDR3 nucleotide sequence: TGTGCCAGCAACCTTACTCCGGCAGGGGTCTTATATGGCTACACCTTC. Translation: CASNLTPAGVLYGYTF. V and J are TRBV28 and TRBJ1-2; tentative D call: TRBD1 (6 bases). The length of the CDR3 is 16 residues. V gave up 7 bases and J gave up 5 bases, with 23 bases separating them. Germline V gene sequence: CDR1 MDHEN, CDR2 SYDVKM.

This clonotype was recorded at least ten times. This sequence joins TRBV18 and TRBJ2-7, with D possibly being TRBD2 (7 bases). The germline V gene has CDR1 KGHSH and CDR2 LQKENI. The CDR3 contains 12 residues. V lost 3 bases, J lost 11 bases, and 14 bases lay in between. CDR3 protein: CASSPRGGDKYF. The CDR3 nucleotides are TGTGCCAGCTCACCCCGGGGAGGGGACAAGTACTTC.

This clonotype occurred many times. The chain combines TRBV15 with TRBJ2-1, with TRBD2 identical over 9 bases. From germline, CDR1 is LNHNV and CDR2 YYDKDF (reference sequence). The CDR3 has 15 amino acids. The V and J ends lost 1 base and 4 bases, in that order; junction bases with no gene match: 2. As DNA, the CDR3 is TGTGCCACCAGCAGAGGACTAGCGGATTACAATGAGCAGTTCTTC. This encodes CATSRGLADYNEQFF.

In its sample, this clonotype was seen a few times. The chain combines TRBV10-3 with TRBJ2-7; TRBD1 might be the D (6 bases). The CDR3 consists of 14 residues. CDR1 is ENHRY, CDR2 SYGVKD, per germline. V was shortened by 3 bases and J by 2 bases, with 11 bases between the two germline ends. CDR3 residues: CAISDRGDTYEQYF. The CDR3 DNA sequence: TGTGCCATCAGTGACAGGGGCGACACCTACGAGCAGTACTTC.

This clonotype was seen repeatedly, ten times or more. This chain connects TRBV15 to TRBJ2-6; D unclear. Trimming took off 4 bases at V and 0 bases at J, with 10 bases between the two ends. The CDR3 spans 16 residues. The germline V gene has CDR1 LNHNV and CDR2 YYDKDF (reference sequence). DNA of the CDR3: TGTGCCACCAGCACAGATAGGTACTCTGGGGCCAACGTCCTGACTTTC. Protein: CATSTDRYSGANVLTF.

With regard to this clonotype: A much larger clone lies one base from this, so it may be a read error. V gene TRBV12-3 or TRBV12-4 combines with J gene TRBJ1-1; a possible D gene is TRBD1 (5 bases). This CDR3 is built from 13 residues. Trimming removed 6 bases at V and 1 base at J, with 9 bases between. The CDR3 bases are TGTGCCAGCAGATCGACAGAGAACACTGAAGCTTTCTTT. Encoded protein: CASRSTENTEAFF.

This clonotype occurred many times. The rearrangement links TRBV7-9 to TRBJ1-2, with D hard to call. The V end was cut by 5 bases, the J end by 7 bases, with 11 bases between. The CDR3 has 12 amino acids. Germline V gene sequence: CDR1 SEHNR, CDR2 FQNEAQ (reference sequence). The CDR3: CASSLVTSGYTF. The CDR3 DNA is TGTGCCAGCAGCCTCGTCACAAGTGGCTACACCTTC.

This clonotype came up many times. The gene calls are TRBV20-1 and TRBJ1-1; D gene uncertain. Germline V CDR1 and CDR2: DFQATT, SNEGSKA (reference sequence). The CDR3 consists of 13 residues. The CDR3 nucleotides read TGCAGCCGAATGCTGGAACTGGGCCCTGAAGCTTTCTTT. As protein: CSRMLELGPEAFF.

This clonotype was seen at least ten times. The CDR3, as DNA: TGCGCCAGCAGCCAAGATGGCGGCAGTTTTGAAGCTTTCTTT. It is translated as CASSQDGGSFEAFF. V is TRBV4-3 and J is TRBJ1-1; D is uncertain. Per the germline V gene, CDR1 is LGHNA and CDR2 is YSLEER. Trimming removed 0 bases from V and 7 bases from J, with 12 bases in between. There are 14 residues in the CDR3.

This sequence joins TRBV2 and TRBJ1-2; TRBD1 aligns across 8 bases. This CDR3 contains 13 residues. V trimming: 5 bases; J trimming: 5 bases; junction bases outside the gene matches: 4. CDR1 is SNHLY, CDR2 FYNNEI, per germline. CDR3 residues: CASSKDRVYGYTF. As DNA, the CDR3 is TGTGCCAGCAGTAAGGACAGGGTGTATGGCTACACCTTC.

This clonotype came up many times. The chain carries TRBV5-1 and TRBJ2-1; a possible D gene is TRBD2 (6 bases). V dropped 1 base and J dropped 8 bases, with 13 bases sitting between them. Germline assignment: CDR1 SGHRS and CDR2 YFSETQ. This CDR3 is built from 14 residues. The CDR3 region has the DNA TGCGCCAGCAGCTTGCAGACTAGTGACGATGAGCAGTTCTTC. Its protein is CASSLQTSDDEQFF.

This clonotype was detected ten times or more. V and J are TRBV7-9 and TRBJ2-7; no definite D call. The V end was cut by 2 bases, the J end by 2 bases, with 7 bases between. CDR1 is SEHNR, CDR2 FQNEAQ, per germline (reference sequence). The CDR3 runs to 13 residues. As DNA, the CDR3 is TGTGCCAGCAGCTTAACCCAAACCTACGAGCAGTACTTC. This encodes CASSLTQTYEQYF.

This clonotype was detected a few times. The V call is TRBV5-6, the J call TRBJ2-2; TRBD1 matches at 11 bases. CDR1 and CDR2 from the germline V gene are SGHDT and YYEEEE. V lost 5 bases, J lost 7 bases, and 4 bases stayed unmatched. This CDR3 is built from 14 residues. This CDR3 is CASRDRGRDGELFF. The CDR3 nucleotides are TGTGCCAGCAGGGACAGGGGGCGTGACGGGGAGCTGTTTTTT.

This clonotype was recorded many times. This chain uses TRBV7-9 with TRBJ2-7; D might be TRBD1 or TRBD2, each matching 6 bases. V lost 5 bases to trimming and J lost 5 bases, with 16 bases between them. Germline V gene lookup returns CDR1 SEHNR and CDR2 FQNEAQ (reference sequence). The CDR3 totals 14 residues. Written as DNA, the CDR3 is TGTGCCAGCAGCCCCCGCAGGGGAGGAGACGAGCAGTACTTC. This sequence encodes CASSPRRGGDEQYF.

At least ten counts were recorded for this clonotype. The chain carries TRBV20-1 and TRBJ1-6, with a possible D match to TRBD1 (5 bases). Germline V gene data show CDR1 as DFQATT and CDR2 as SNEGSKA (reference sequence). Trimming took off 3 bases at V and 8 bases at J, with 11 bases between the two ends. The CDR3 runs to 13 residues. CDR3 region: CSASAGSDSPLHF. DNA of the CDR3: TGCAGTGCTAGTGCAGGGTCCGATTCACCCCTCCACTTT.

This clonotype was counted between two and nine times. The chain employs TRBV11-2 and TRBJ2-7; D may correspond to TRBD1 or TRBD2 (5 bases each). With 5 bases removed from V and 0 bases from J, the gap between germline ends came to 11 bases. There are 14 residues in the CDR3. Germline-derived CDR1 and CDR2 are SGHAT and FQNNGV. The CDR3 here is CASSRWGNSYEQYF. DNA for the CDR3: TGTGCCAGCAGCCGCTGGGGGAACTCCTACGAGCAGTACTTC.